This T cell receptor (beta chain) was recovered during a study of shared clonotypes between healthy human individuals. Naive CD8 cells were CD45RO-negative, positively selected for CCR7, excluding terminally differentiated effector memory CD45RA+ cells. The donor population consisted of healthy HIV-negative adults with no recent acute infections or vaccinations. Every immunoSEQ plate was one replicate of a subset's evenly spread DNA. The authors' processing: With immunoSEQ giving junction-only sequences and no quality scores, filtering differed. This table comes from immunoSEQ multiplex PCR, and its TCRdb copy is limited to in-frame clones, with some not included. V and J calls and clone size are copied from that table; D and trimming were computed from the DNA. The sample has some 580,000 clones, 95% to 98% seen once; the top ten hold approximately 0.3%. The germline CDR1 and CDR2 sequences are MDHEN and SYDVKM. V lost 10 bases and J 3 bases, leaving 13 bases between the germline ends. This CDR3 is built from 12 residues.

The V call is TRBV28, the J call TRBJ2-7; possibly TRBD2 for D (6 bases). Sequences were obtained from naive CD8+ T cells sorted from blood. This clonotype was sampled from a man aged 25-40 years in good health. CDR3: CATGRSNYEQYF. The CDR3 DNA reads TGTGCCACCGGGAGATCCAACTACGAGCAGTACTTC.